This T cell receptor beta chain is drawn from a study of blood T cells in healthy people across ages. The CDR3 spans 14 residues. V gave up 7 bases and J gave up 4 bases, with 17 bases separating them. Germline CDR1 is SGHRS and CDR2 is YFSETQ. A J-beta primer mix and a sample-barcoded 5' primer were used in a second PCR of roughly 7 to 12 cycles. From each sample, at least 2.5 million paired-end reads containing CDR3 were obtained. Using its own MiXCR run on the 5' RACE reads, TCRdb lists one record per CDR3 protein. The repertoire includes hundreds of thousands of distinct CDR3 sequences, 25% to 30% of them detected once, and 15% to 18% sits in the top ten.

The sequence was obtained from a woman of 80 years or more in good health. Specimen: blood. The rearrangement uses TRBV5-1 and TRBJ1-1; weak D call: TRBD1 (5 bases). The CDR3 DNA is TGCGCCAGCCGCCGGGGCCAGCGGGGCACTGAAGCTTTCTTT. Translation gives CASRRGQRGTEAFF.